What follows are 32 T cell receptor beta chains derived from one specimen sequenced in a study of shared clonotypes between healthy human individuals (dated by TCRdb to about 2020). Libraries were prepared through the immunoSEQ multiplex PCR assay. TCRdb holds this immuneACCESS table with in-frame rearrangements only. Some clones are missing; in checked studies, unresolved V genes explain under half, and the rest has no known cause. The sample table shows 950,000 to 1,100,000 clones, and approximately 72% are seen once. The top ten hold 1.4% of the sample. The sequenced material came from memory CD4+ T cells sorted from blood. The sample's cell subset or site label, decoded: CD45RA-negative fraction. These receptors were collected from a man younger than 30 in good health.

The gene calls are TRBV18 and TRBJ2-2; D not resolved. CDR1 is KGHSH, CDR2 LQKENI, per germline. Trimming took 2 bases from V and 2 from J, leaving 9 bases between them. The CDR3 runs 15 residues. CDR3 sequence reads: CASSPNRDNTGELFF. The DNA of the CDR3 is TGTGCCAGCTCACCAAATAGGGATAACACCGGGGAGCTGTTTTTT.

The chain combines TRBV7-2 with TRBJ2-5, with D maybe TRBD2 (5 bases). Trimming took off 2 bases at V and 5 bases at J, with 15 bases between the two ends. Germline loops: CDR1 SGHTA, CDR2 FQGNSA. CDR3 length: 15 residues. The CDR3 nucleotides read TGTGCCAGCAGCTTATTAGCCGCCACTAGGGAGACCCAGTACTTC. Translating gives CASSLLAATRETQYF.

The chain employs TRBV6-1 and TRBJ1-5; 9 bases line up with TRBD1. CDR1 and CDR2 from the germline V gene are MNHNS and SASEGT. The trim removed 2 bases at V and 6 bases at J, leaving 5 bases unmatched. This CDR3 has 15 amino acids. The CDR3: CASSETWTGVQPQHF. CDR3 DNA: TGTGCCAGCAGTGAAACTTGGACAGGGGTTCAGCCCCAGCATTTT.

The DNA of the CDR3 is TGTGCCAGCAGTCGACCCTGGGGTACCCAGTACTTC. It yields the protein CASSRPWGTQYF. The genes are TRBV5-6 and TRBJ2-5, with D unresolved. The CDR3 loop spans 12 amino acids. V dropped 5 bases and J dropped 8 bases, with 13 bases sitting between them. Per the germline V gene, CDR1 is SGHDT and CDR2 is YYEEEE.

The chain has TRBV9 and TRBJ1-4, with TRBD1 as a possible D gene (6 bases). This CDR3 comprises 16 residues. Germline lookup yields CDR1 SGDLS and CDR2 YYNGEE. V lost 2 bases, J lost 4 bases, and 15 bases lay in between. CDR3 sequence (DNA): TGTGCCAGCAGCGTCTCAGGCCAGGGGAGTAATGAAAAACTGTTTTTT. Its protein product is CASSVSGQGSNEKLFF.

J is TRBJ2-1 and V is TRBV5-5; 10 bases map to TRBD1. Losses at the gene ends were 3 bases for V and 5 bases for J; bases not matched to a gene: 2. The CDR3 covers 14 residues. Per the germline V gene, CDR1 is SGHKS and CDR2 is YYEKEE (reference sequence). The CDR3 loop reads CASSWGQGNNEQFF. As DNA, the CDR3 is TGTGCCAGCAGCTGGGGACAGGGGAACAATGAGCAGTTCTTC.

With respect to this clone: This CDR3 is also generated by other DNA sequences in the sample. The gene calls are TRBV4-3 and TRBJ1-6; no firm D call. The CDR3 consists of 17 residues. Germline V CDR1 and CDR2: LGHNA, YSLEER. Trimming stripped 0 bases from V and 0 bases from J, with 9 bases between. This CDR3 is CASSQEAKSSYNSPLHF. CDR3 nucleotides: TGCGCCAGCAGCCAAGAGGCGAAAAGCTCCTATAATTCACCCCTCCACTTT.

The chain is built from TRBV6-6 and TRBJ2-5, with 8 bases that match TRBD2. The CDR3 length is 14 residues. The germline V gene has CDR1 MNHNY and CDR2 SVGAGI (reference sequence). Trimming removed 4 bases from V and 4 bases from J; junction bases left unmatched: 5. The CDR3 loop is CASSFSTSAETQYF. The CDR3 DNA sequence: TGTGCCAGCAGTTTCTCGACTAGCGCAGAGACCCAGTACTTC.

The chain employs TRBV19 and TRBJ2-5, with D possibly being TRBD2 (7 bases). The V gene's germline CDR1 is LNHDA and CDR2 SQIVND (reference sequence). This CDR3 is 14 amino acids long. V was trimmed by 5 bases and J by 5 bases, leaving 15 bases between them. The CDR3 DNA follows: TGTGCCAGTAGTCGTCCGGGGGGCGCGGAGACCCAGTACTTC. This encodes CASSRPGGAETQYF.

A few counts support this clone. The chain couples TRBV7-9 to TRBJ2-3; 14 bases are a match to TRBD2. The germline CDR1 and CDR2 sequences are SEHNR and FQNEAQ (reference sequence). The CDR3 loop spans 17 amino acids. V trimming: 3 bases; J trimming: 2 bases; junction bases outside the gene matches: 4. CDR3 sequence (DNA): TGTGCCAGCAGCTTGGGGACTAGCGGGGGAGCCACAGATACGCAGTATTTT. This gives the protein CASSLGTSGGATDTQYF. The whole variable domain, filled in from reference TRBV7-9 and TRBJ2-3, reads DTGVSQNPRHKITKRGQNVTFRCDPISEHNRLYWYRQTLGQGPEFLTYFQNEAQLEKSRLLSDRFSAERPKGSFSTLEIQRTEQGDSAMYLCASSLGTSGGATDTQYFGPGTRLTVL.

A word on this clone: Other DNA sequences in the same sample also yield this CDR3. V is TRBV29-1 and J is TRBJ1-2, with D possibly being TRBD1 (5 bases). CDR1 and CDR2 (germline): SQVTM, ANQGSEA. The CDR3 totals 14 residues. V lost 3 bases to trimming and J lost 7 bases, with 18 bases between them. This CDR3 reads CSVEARDLWSGYTF. For the CDR3, the DNA is TGCAGCGTTGAGGCCCGGGACTTATGGAGTGGCTACACCTTC. Full variable domain (remainder filled in from reference TRBV29-1 and TRBJ1-2): SAVISQKPSRDICQRGTSLTIQCQVDSQVTMMFWYRQQPGQSLTLIATANQGSEATYESGFVIDKFPISRPNLTFSTLTVSNMSPEDSSIYLCSVEARDLWSGYTFGSGTRLTVV.

This chain connects TRBV28 to TRBJ1-2; D is ambiguous. V was shortened by 4 bases and J by 3 bases, with 12 bases between the two germline ends. The V gene's germline CDR1 is MDHEN and CDR2 SYDVKM. The CDR3 length is 14 residues. The CDR3, as DNA: TGTGCCAGCAGTTCCTCGTCAGGCCACTATGGCTACACCTTC. Its translation: CASSSSSGHYGYTF.

In regard to this clone: Other DNA sequences of this sample code for an identical CDR3. This chain uses TRBV28 with TRBJ1-6; a possible D gene is TRBD1 (5 bases). Germline CDR1 is MDHEN and CDR2 is SYDVKM. CDR3 size: 16 residues. V was shortened by 3 bases and J by 0 bases, with 9 bases between the two germline ends. Written as DNA, the CDR3 is TGTGCCAGCAGTTTTTCAGGGAGCTCCTATAATTCACCCCTCCACTTT. This translates into CASSFSGSSYNSPLHF.

This clone was seen a few times. The chain employs TRBV9 and TRBJ1-1; D is unclear. Between the trimmed V and J ends, which lost 3 bases and 5 bases, there was a span of 11 bases. The CDR3 loop spans 13 amino acids. Looked up from germline, CDR1 is SGDLS and CDR2 is YYNGEE. The CDR3 sequence: CASSGGLGTEAFF. Written as DNA, the CDR3 is TGTGCCAGCAGCGGAGGCCTGGGGACTGAAGCTTTCTTT.

This clone appeared a single time. The rearrangement joins TRBV7-9 to TRBJ2-4; D remains ambiguous. Trimming removed 2 bases from V and 9 bases from J, with 8 bases in between. Germline assignment: CDR1 SEHNR and CDR2 FQNEAQ (reference sequence). This CDR3 comprises 12 residues. CDR3 in amino acids: CASSLLERIQYF. The CDR3, as DNA: TGTGCCAGCAGCTTACTTGAGCGCATTCAGTACTTC.

This rearrangement joins TRBV5-6 to TRBJ2-1; 11 bases map to TRBD2. There are 15 residues in the CDR3. J lost 6 bases, V lost 3 bases, and 5 bases had no gene match. From germline, CDR1 is SGHDT and CDR2 YYEEEE. The CDR3 sequence: CASSSGTSGFNEQFF. CDR3 sequence (DNA): TGTGCCAGCAGCTCGGGGACTAGCGGTTTCAATGAGCAGTTCTTC.

This clone was seen a handful of times. This sequence joins TRBV5-1 and TRBJ2-6; 14 positions agree with TRBD2. This CDR3 is 21 amino acids long. V shed 4 bases and J 0 bases; nucleotides not matched to a gene: 12. CDR1 and CDR2 (germline): SGHRS, YFSETQ. In DNA, the CDR3 is TGCGCCAGCAGCCCGTCCGGGACTAGCGGGAGAACCCGCTCTGGGGCCAACGTCCTGACTTTC. This gives the protein CASSPSGTSGRTRSGANVLTF. Full variable domain (missing parts from reference TRBV5-1 and TRBJ2-6): KAGVTQTPRYLIKTRGQQVTLSCSPISGHRSVSWYQQTPGQGLQFLFEYFSETQRNKGNFPGRFSGRQFSNSRSEMNVSTLELGDSALYLCASSPSGTSGRTRSGANVLTFGAGSRLTVL.

The chain carries TRBV19 and TRBJ2-2, with TRBD1 matching 9 bases. CDR1 is LNHDA, CDR2 SQIVND, per germline (reference sequence). Germline trimming cut 7 bases from V and 3 bases from J; bases unmatched to any gene: 6. The CDR3 loop spans 15 amino acids. This CDR3 reads CASTRGTGYTGELFF. DNA for the CDR3: TGTGCCAGTACCCGGGGGACAGGGTACACCGGGGAGCTGTTTTTT.

The chain couples TRBV18 to TRBJ1-2; 7 positions match TRBD1. Trimming removed 3 bases from V and 6 bases from J; junction bases left unmatched: 7. Germline CDR1 is KGHSH and CDR2 is LQKENI. The CDR3 has 14 residues. CDR3 DNA: TGTGCCAGCTCACCGACAGACAGGGTTGATGGCTACACCTTC. This translates into CASSPTDRVDGYTF.

As concerns this clone: A clone one base away is much larger, so this may be a read error. The same CDR3 can be traced to other DNA sequences in this sample. The chain links TRBV18 to TRBJ1-2; 10 bases map to TRBD1. CDR1 and CDR2 (germline): KGHSH, LQKENI. This CDR3 region has 13 residues. V lost 3 bases to trimming and J lost 5 bases; unmatched junction nucleotides: 0. The chain's CDR3 is CASSPDRGYGYTF. The CDR3 coding sequence is TGTGCCAGCTCACCGGACAGGGGGTATGGCTACACCTTC.

Concerning this clone itself: The germline gene is not matched at one end of the junction; a read error may be the cause. The chain has TRBV15 and TRBJ1-4; D possibly corresponds to TRBD1 (6 bases). The CDR3 covers 14 residues. Germline V gene data show CDR1 as LNHNV and CDR2 as YYDKDF (reference sequence). The CDR3 DNA reads TGTGCCACCAGTAGAGACAGGACTAATGAAAAACTGTTTTTT. Residues: CATSRDRTNEKLFF.

This rearrangement joins TRBV6-1 to TRBJ1-6; TRBD1 aligns across 9 bases. Germline CDR1 MNHNS, CDR2 SASEGT. V lost 3 bases, J lost 7 bases, and 4 bases stayed unmatched. CDR3 length: 15 residues. The CDR3 bases are TGTGCCAGCAGTGATTTGACAGGGGGGAATTCACCCCTCCACTTT. Translation gives CASSDLTGGNSPLHF.

For this clone: Other DNA sequences from this sample encode an identical CDR3 as well. The V call is TRBV2, the J call TRBJ1-5; a possible D gene is TRBD1 (5 bases). V was trimmed by 2 bases and J by 6 bases, leaving 8 bases between them. The V gene's germline CDR1 is SNHLY and CDR2 FYNNEI. This CDR3 has 13 residues. As DNA, the CDR3 is TGTGCCAGCAGTGAACAGGGCGGTCAGCCCCAGCATTTT. This encodes CASSEQGGQPQHF.

V and J are TRBV30 and TRBJ2-5; D may correspond to TRBD1 or TRBD2 (5 bases each). The CDR3 is 12 amino acids. Trimming cost V 0 bases and J 7 bases, with 9 bases left between them. Germline V gene lookup returns CDR1 GTSNPN and CDR2 SVGIG (reference sequence). CDR3 region: CAWSVDGGTQYF. CDR3 DNA sequence: TGTGCCTGGAGTGTAGATGGGGGGACCCAGTACTTC.

V and J are TRBV27 and TRBJ1-6, with a weak D call TRBD1 (5 bases). Germline CDR1 is MNHEY and CDR2 is SMNVEV (reference sequence). The CDR3 loop spans 15 amino acids. The V and J ends lost 6 bases and 7 bases respectively, with 16 bases between them. The CDR3: CASRGQGRGNSPLHF. CDR3 in DNA: TGTGCCAGCAGGGGGCAGGGCAGAGGAAATTCACCCCTCCACTTT.

V gene TRBV5-5 combines with J gene TRBJ2-7, with a weak D call TRBD2 (6 bases). This CDR3 region has 15 residues. The germline V and J ends were trimmed by 4 bases and 2 bases, with 16 bases remaining between them. Germline V gene sequence: CDR1 SGHKS, CDR2 YYEKEE (reference sequence). The CDR3 reads CASSHRDSSPYEQYF. The CDR3 coding sequence is TGTGCCAGCAGCCACCGGGACTCCTCCCCCTACGAGCAGTACTTC. Combining the CDR3 with reference TRBV5-5 and TRBJ2-7 gives the whole variable domain DAGVTQSPTHLIKTRGQQVTLRCSPISGHKSVSWYQQVLGQGPQFIFQYYEKEERGRGNFPDRFSARQFPNYSSELNVNALLLGDSALYLCASSHRDSSPYEQYFGPGTRLTVT.

The chain has TRBV5-1 and TRBJ1-2, with 9 bases matching TRBD1. V was clipped by 1 base and J by 5 bases; unmatched bases: 3. Per the germline V gene, CDR1 is SGHRS and CDR2 is YFSETQ. CDR3 length: 14 amino acids. The CDR3 loop is CASSLSGQGYGYTF. The CDR3 DNA reads TGCGCCAGCAGCTTGTCCGGACAGGGGTATGGCTACACCTTC.

The table lists this clone with a few counts. The rearrangement uses TRBV5-6 and TRBJ2-1, with 8 bases that match TRBD2. CDR3 length: 18 amino acids. Germline loops: CDR1 SGHDT, CDR2 YYEEEE. With V trimmed by 1 base and J by 3 bases, 12 bases remained unmatched. The CDR3 DNA reads TGTGCCAGCAGCTTGCCCTTGGGTACTAGCGGAGGCTACAATGAGCAGTTCTTC. Its translation: CASSLPLGTSGGYNEQFF. Full variable domain (outside the CDR3, taken from reference TRBV5-6 and TRBJ2-1): DAGVTQSPTHLIKTRGQQVTLRCSPKSGHDTVSWYQQALGQGPQFIFQYYEEEERQRGNFPDRFSGHQFPNYSSELNVNALLLGDSALYLCASSLPLGTSGGYNEQFFGPGTRLTVL.

The V call is TRBV11-2, the J call TRBJ2-2; maybe TRBD1 (6 bases). V dropped 4 bases and J dropped 6 bases, with 12 bases sitting between them. Germline CDR1 SGHAT, CDR2 FQNNGV. The CDR3 is 14 residues long. This CDR3 reads CASSSLKGAGELFF. The DNA for the CDR3 is TGTGCCAGCAGCTCGCTCAAGGGGGCCGGGGAGCTGTTTTTT. Full variable domain (missing parts from reference TRBV11-2 and TRBJ2-2): EAGVAQSPRYKIIEKRQSVAFWCNPISGHATLYWYQQILGQGPKLLIQFQNNGVVDDSQLPKDRFSAERLKGVDSTLKIQPAKLEDSAVYLCASSSLKGAGELFFGEGSRLTVL.

In regard to this clone: Distinct nucleotide sequences in the sample also encode this CDR3. The chain combines TRBV7-2 with TRBJ2-7; D uncertain. Germline V gene sequence: CDR1 SGHTA, CDR2 FQGNSA. V gave up 0 bases and J gave up 1 base, with 4 bases separating them. The CDR3 covers 13 residues. CDR3 nucleotide sequence: TGTGCCAGCAGCTTAGCTGATTCCTACGAGCAGTACTTC. This gives the protein CASSLADSYEQYF.

The chain carries TRBV6-1 and TRBJ1-5; 7 bases are a match to TRBD1. J lost 6 bases, V lost 4 bases, and 12 bases had no gene match. The CDR3 length is 16 residues. CDR1 is MNHNS, CDR2 SASEGT, per germline. The CDR3 DNA is TGTGCCAGCAGTGGAGAGGGGGCAGTTTTCTTTCAGCCCCAGCATTTT. Encoded protein: CASSGEGAVFFQPQHF.

The chain recombines TRBV7-9 with TRBJ2-7; D not certain. Germline loops: CDR1 SEHNR, CDR2 FQNEAQ (reference sequence). Trimming cost V 1 base and J 5 bases, with 18 bases left between them. This CDR3 has 16 residues. DNA for the CDR3: TGTGCCAGCAGCTTAGGGTCGAAGGGTGTATTCGACGAGCAGTACTTC. Translation gives CASSLGSKGVFDEQYF.